This TCR beta chain comes out of a study of shared T cell receptors in the human thymus. V lost 4 bases and J lost 4; bases outside the gene matches: 6. Germline V lookup: CDR1 MNHNS, CDR2 SASEGT. CDR3 length equals 14 residues. Some clones are missing from TCRdb's copy, which holds only in-frame ones; the method was immunoSEQ multiplex PCR. The data contain roughly 550,000 clones, around 78% of them singletons. Another study also made use of these data, one on human thymus T cells. That publication notes: Thymus was obtained from resections taken during corrective heart surgery. Thymic and blood repertoires seemed to show skewed V and J gene use.

What was sequenced was thymocytes. The TCR was taken from a boy under three years old with a congenital heart defect. This chain connects TRBV6-1 to TRBJ1-1; 7 bases are shared with TRBD1. The CDR3 region is CASSATAGGTEAFF. DNA for the CDR3: TGTGCCAGCAGTGCAACCGCAGGGGGCACTGAAGCTTTCTTT.